Sequencing of this T cell receptor (beta chain) was carried out in a study of cytomegalovirus exposure and HLA in healthy donors (dated by TCRdb to 2016 to 2017). Study-level background: According to an earlier analysis of a few hundred of the donors, some 180 million T cells yielded some 110 million unique TCR beta sequences and about 300 Gb of sequence data. To predict cytomegalovirus infection status, the study brought together high-throughput TCR immunosequencing, statistical association of individual TCRs with disease status, and machine learning. A later analysis re-analyzed previously published TCR beta repertoires from 550 to 700 donors and added high-resolution HLA genotyping to study TCR occurrence patterns. Rather than drawing on any new phenotypic data, the later analysis identified candidate immune exposures from TCR beta sequences and the way those sequences occurred across donors. Of the roughly 390 genotyped donors, about 80% fell in the genetic ancestry cluster associated with self-reported Caucasian donors. An earlier analysis of roughly 580 of the donors used high-throughput TCR beta sequencing to judge whether each TCR beta V gene segment behaved as functional or pseudogenic. Using immunosequencing, the study profiled T cell repertoires from about 650 subjects and related those repertoires to cytomegalovirus serostatus. Four to six DR-DQ haplotypes were handled as single units for association and clustering, since linkage in the cohort was strong. A later genetic analysis took genome-wide SNP genotypes for 398 of the 666 donors and used that subset as a discovery cohort. The study was designed to test whether signatures of past pathogen exposure could be identified by cataloging public T cell receptors. A separate validation cohort of 90 to 150 different subjects was used in addition to the 666-subject first cohort. Among 300 to 500 genotyped donors of the cohort, an average of about 220,000 unique TCR beta nucleotide sequences was sequenced per donor, of which roughly 17% were non-productive. Donor age, sex, ethnicity and CMV serostatus were collected together with the repertoire data. The number of donors typed differed by locus, with 629-630 for A, B, C, DRB1 and DQB1, around 500 for DQA1, 600 to 610 for DPA1, and approximately 470 for DPB1. Both class I and class II loci were covered by HLA typing, at four-digit resolution. An early release that covered about 600 HLA-typed donors contained approximately 300 gigabases of sequencing data and 85 million to 100 million unique TCR sequences. Every repertoire in the discovery cohort had been generated on one and the same sequencing platform. What the authors observed across the whole study: According to a later analysis, parvovirus B19, influenza, CMV and Epstein-Barr virus appeared linked to several top co-occurrence clusters. Presence/absence analyses assumed roughly uniform sequencing depth across donors, an assumption that may not hold. Across donors, most TCR sequences were observed very rarely, whereas some public TCRs were present in many individuals. Most CMV-associated TCR beta chains appeared to be HLA-restricted in a later analysis, and the HLA associations seemed to be driven largely by CMV exposure. A further reported finding was that TCR beta sequences accurately predicted the HLA-A and HLA-B alleles for most subjects in the first cohort. A later analysis associated 17,000 or so TCR beta sequences with specific HLA alleles at a false discovery rate of 0.05. The sequencing pipeline was judged likely to have produced a cluster of highly shared sequence variants as a technical artifact. In this cohort, only TCR beta chains were sequenced, and detectable features were limited by the absence of alpha or paired-chain data. Because HLA typing was missing for some donors at each locus, association tests included only the typed subset. The 87-base-pair reads could not distinguish some IMGT-functional V segments, including TRBV6-2 and TRBV6-3, so those segments were excluded. Compared with equally common non-associated chains, HLA-associated TCR beta chains in a later analysis were more clonally expanded and had lower generation probabilities. In vitro tests confirmed that a few of the cytomegalovirus-associated TCR beta chains recognize cytomegalovirus antigens. Correlated functional status among segregating V segments might be attributable to linkage disequilibrium, but an unknown experimental factor could not be ruled out. The authors suggested that the approach could potentially be extended to other disease states and immunological phenotypes. In a later genetic analysis, a missense DCLRE1C variant was associated with V-gene and J-gene trimming of TCR beta chains, and the association was replicated in an independent cohort. The classifier was reported to diagnose cytomegalovirus status with high specificity and sensitivity in both the original cohort and the validation cohort. When HLA alleles, especially DR and DQ, strongly co-occurred, TCR associations were difficult to assign to individual alleles. According to a later genetic analysis, donors in an Asian-associated ancestry cluster had fewer N-insertions in productive TCRs than the roughly 700-donor mean. The only immune exposure information available for the cohort was CMV serostatus. An earlier analysis of around 540 of the donors showed that most TCR beta V segments appeared in productive rearrangements either about 87% or about 30% of the time, which broadly matched IMGT annotations. In a later analysis, the rate of TCR association differed among HLA loci, with DRB1 alleles having the most associated TCRs and HLA-C alleles having the fewest. The earlier analysis of approximately 590 of the donors excluded some 15 rarely observed V segments, including chromosome 9 orphons, because counts were too low. The study gave a list of 150 to 200 TCR beta chains associated with cytomegalovirus.

Library preparation used the immunoSEQ multiplex PCR assay. A mixture of 60 forward primers for TCR Vbeta segments and 13 reverse primers for TCR Jbeta segments was used in the multiplex PCR. The CDR3 region of rearranged TCR beta genes was amplified from genomic DNA by a multiplex PCR assay. The amplified TCR beta libraries were sequenced on the Illumina HiSeq System as 87-base-pair reads. On the authors' methods: Across the 670 or so repertoires, a later analysis counted some 81 million unique TCR beta chains, 9 million to 14 million of which were shared by at least two donors. Raw reads were error-corrected and collapsed into unique sequences by a nearest-neighbor algorithm in which closely related sequences were merged to remove PCR and sequencing errors. Alignment of CDR3 sequences to IMGT reference sequences was used to assign V, D and J gene segments. Each retained sequence needed at least a six-nucleotide match to both a V gene segment and a J gene segment. Rearrangements were classified as productive when the CDR3 lacked stop codons and remained in frame with V and J, and all other rearrangements were classified as non-productive. CDR3 was defined by IMGT convention, running from the second conserved V-encoded cysteine to the conserved J-encoded phenylalanine. Sequences without an unambiguous match to a single V gene segment were excluded from the earlier analysis of about 600 of the donors. In an earlier analysis of some 590 of the donors, a V segment was called functional when productive rearrangements were above 56.7%, and segregating when the standard deviation between donors exceeded 5%. A statistical classification framework was developed to diagnose cytomegalovirus status using the catalog of TCR beta chain sequences. In a later analysis, TCR nucleotide sequences were compared against IMGT/GENE-DB human TR gene sequences so that V and J genes could be assigned. Using the TCRdist pipeline, a later analysis assigned CDR3 sequences along with most-parsimonious VDJ recombination scenarios. In a later analysis, every TCR beta chain was defined by the combination of its CDR3 amino acid sequence and its V-gene family, and reads without a unique V-gene family were dropped. In a later analysis, some 600 highly shared, low-generation-probability nucleotide sequences were removed to address suspected cross-contamination and a sequencing artifact. In a later analysis, a clonal expansion index was calculated for each public chain from normalized within-repertoire ranks of inferred template counts. A later analysis computed generation probabilities with a VDJ recombination model fitted to out-of-frame rearrangements, and checked the results against IGoR. In a later analysis, TCR-TCR, TCR-HLA and TCR-CMV co-occurrence was scored with hypergeometric tests, and a repertoire-size bias correction was applied to TCR pairs. In a later analysis, false discovery rates were estimated by permuting HLA or CMV assignments 20 times. In a later analysis, co-occurring TCRs were grouped using DBSCAN, with TCRdist sequence similarity added in when clustering inside HLA-allele-positive subsets. For co-occurrence clustering, repertoires with fewer than 30,000 or more than 120,000 public chains were excluded, along with roughly five repertoires with anomalous nucleotide sharing. Here the immuneACCESS table is served through TCRdb, limited to in-frame sequences with V and J called. Missing clones are a known gap in these copies; in checked studies unresolved V genes cover under half, and the rest lacks a known reason. The V and J calls and the clone size are those of that table, but D and trimming were determined from the DNA. The sample includes approximately 150,000 clones, with 68% observed a single time. Clones ranked in the top ten supply around 4% of the sample.

The CDR1 and CDR2 encoded by the germline V gene (reference sequence) are GTSNPN and SVGIG. The CDR3 covers 12 residues, taking in both the cysteine and the phenylalanine. The read is trimmed to its CDR3 DNA, 36 bases read in frame from base 1. Notes on this clone: This receptor's antigen is unknown. No quality values exist for individual bases; no much larger clone is one base distant.

The cohort consisted of 600 to 700 healthy bone marrow donors. Cohort members were all nominally healthy when sampled, although unrecorded immune exposures were likely present. The donor tested CMV seronegative, placing the donor among the 300 to 400 seronegative members of the cohort. A peripheral blood sample was collected from each donor, and TCR beta sequencing was performed on peripheral blood mononuclear cells. Genomic DNA was extracted from the blood cell samples with the Qiagen DNeasy Blood Extraction Kit. Here the chain combines TRBV30 and TRBJ2-5, with TRBD2 tentatively as D gene (6 bases match). The end of the DNA is better explained by TRBJ2-7, so the J call may be wrong. This clonotype was sampled from a man in his sixties in good health and CMV-seronegative. Sample: PBMCs. The DNA sequence follows: TGTGCCTGGAGTGTGGGAGGCTACGAGCAGTACTTC. This gives the protein CAWSVGGYEQYF.